This T cell receptor beta chain derives from a study of neurological immune-mediated disorders. Template-switch 5'RACE cDNA synthesis added a 10-nucleotide unique molecular identifier. Using its own MiXCR run on the 5' RACE reads, TCRdb lists one record per CDR3 protein. The table lists just under 45,000 distinct CDR3 sequences, more than 9.5% of them singletons. V gave up 7 bases and J gave up 6 bases, with 21 bases separating them. Germline loops: CDR1 SQVTM, CDR2 ANQGSEA. This CDR3 has 14 amino acids. In its sample, this clonotype was seen many times. The sample taken for sequencing was PBMCs. The TCR comes from a female donor in good health. The chain is built from TRBV29-1 and TRBJ1-2; the D gene is possibly TRBD1 (5 bases). For the CDR3, the DNA is TGCAGCGCTGCCCCCCGCGGAGGGGCAGATGGCTACACCTTC. It is translated as CSAAPRGGADGYTF.